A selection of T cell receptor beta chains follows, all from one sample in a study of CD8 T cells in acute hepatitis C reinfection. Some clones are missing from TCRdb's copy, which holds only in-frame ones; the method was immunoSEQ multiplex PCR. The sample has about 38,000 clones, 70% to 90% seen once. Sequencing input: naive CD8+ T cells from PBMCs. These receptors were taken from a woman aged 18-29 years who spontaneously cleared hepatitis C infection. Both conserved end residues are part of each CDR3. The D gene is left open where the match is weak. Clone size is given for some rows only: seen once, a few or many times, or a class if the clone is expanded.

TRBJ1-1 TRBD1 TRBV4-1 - TGCGCCAGCAGCCAAGTGACAGGGGACACTGAAGCTTTCTTT CASSQVTGDTEAFF
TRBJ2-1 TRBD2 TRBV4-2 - TGTGCCAGCAGCCGCAGCAGGGTTCAGGCGGGAGTGGGCAATGAGCAGTTCTTC CASSRSRVQAGVGNEQFF
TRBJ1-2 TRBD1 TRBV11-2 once TGTGCCAGCAGCTTAGGACAGGGAGGCGATGGCTACACCTTC CASSLGQGGDGYTF
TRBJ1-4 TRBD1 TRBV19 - TGTGCCAGTACCCAAGGGACAGTTAATGAAAAACTGTTTTTT CASTQGTVNEKLFF
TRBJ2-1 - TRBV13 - TGTGCCAGTCGACTCCTCGATGAGCAGTTCTTC CASRLLDEQFF
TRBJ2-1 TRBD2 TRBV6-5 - TGTGCCAGCAGTTATAGCGGGGACGGGAACAATGAGCAGTTCTTC CASSYSGDGNNEQFF
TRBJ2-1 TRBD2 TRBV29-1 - TGCAGCGTTGGGGGGGTGGCGGGGGCCTACAATGAGCAGTTCTTC CSVGGVAGAYNEQFF
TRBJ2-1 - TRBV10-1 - TGCGCCAGCAGTTCGGAGTCGAGCTCCTACAATGAGCAGTTCTTC CASSSESSSYNEQFF
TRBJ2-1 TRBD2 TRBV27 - TGTGCCACCTTTACTAGCGGGGACTACAATGAGCAGTTCTTC CATFTSGDYNEQFF
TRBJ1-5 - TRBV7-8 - TGTGCCAGCAGCTTAGATGGTTATAGCAATCAGCCCCAGCATTTT CASSLDGYSNQPQHF
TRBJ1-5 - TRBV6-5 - TGTGCCAGCAGCAGCGGGAGCCGGCCCCAGCATTTT CASSSGSRPQHF
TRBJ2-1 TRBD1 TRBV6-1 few TGTGCCAGCAGCGTGGACAGGGGACTTCTCAATGAGCAGTTCTTC CASSVDRGLLNEQFF
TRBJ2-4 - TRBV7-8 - TGTGCCAGCAGCTTAGTTGGGGGGCTAGCCAAAAACATTCAGTACTTC CASSLVGGLAKNIQYF
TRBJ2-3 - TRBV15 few TGTGCCACCAGCGATGGGACTTCGGGTACGCAGTATTTT CATSDGTSGTQYF
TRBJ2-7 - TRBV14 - TGTGCCAGCAGCCACCGACAGGCTTCCCACGAGCAGTACTTC CASSHRQASHEQYF
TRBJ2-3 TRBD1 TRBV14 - TGTGCCAGCAGCCAAGGACAGGGGGCCACAGATACGCAGTATTTT CASSQGQGATDTQYF
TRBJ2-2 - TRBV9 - TGTGCCAGCAGCACCCGTACCGGGGAGCTGTTTTTT CASSTRTGELFF
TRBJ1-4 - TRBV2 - TGTGCCAGCAGACAGGATGAAAAACTGTTTTTT CASRQDEKLFF
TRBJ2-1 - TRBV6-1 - TGTGCCAGCAGTGGAGCGGACACGAGCTCCTACAATGAGCAGTTCTTC CASSGADTSSYNEQFF
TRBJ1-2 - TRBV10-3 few TGTGCCATCCTCCGGGACAACCACCCCCCGGATGGCTACACCTTC CAILRDNHPPDGYTF
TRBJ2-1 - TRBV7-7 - TGTGCCAGCAGCTTAGGGGACGAGGGCAATGAGCAGTTCTTC CASSLGDEGNEQFF
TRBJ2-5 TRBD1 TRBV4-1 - TGCGCCAGCAGCCAACCAGGGGGCTCGGAGACCCAGTACTTC CASSQPGGSETQYF
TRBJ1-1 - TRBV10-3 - TGTGCCATCGGGGAGGTGAACACTGAAGCTTTCTTT CAIGEVNTEAFF
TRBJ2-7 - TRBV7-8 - TGTGCCAGCAGCTTAGGAGGTCGAGAAGGCGAGCAGTACTTC CASSLGGREGEQYF
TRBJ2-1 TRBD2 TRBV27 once TGTGCCAGCAATGTTATGCGACTCGTCCGGACTAGCGGAGGGAGCTCCTACAATGAGCAGTTCTTC CASNVMRLVRTSGGSSYNEQFF
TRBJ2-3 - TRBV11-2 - TGTGCCAGCACGACCCGACCCGGCAGTAGCACAGATACGCAGTATTTT CASTTRPGSSTDTQYF
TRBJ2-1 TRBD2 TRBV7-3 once TGTGCCAGCAGCCCCCAGAATAGCGGGATTGAGCAGTTCTTC CASSPQNSGIEQFF
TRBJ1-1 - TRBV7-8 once TGTGCCAGCAGCTTAATCGTGCTTGGTGAAGCTTTCTTT CASSLIVLGEAFF
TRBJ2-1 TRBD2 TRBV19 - TGTGCCAGTAGTATGGATTGGGGACTAGCGGGGACCTACAATGAGCAGTTCTTC CASSMDWGLAGTYNEQFF
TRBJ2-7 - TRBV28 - TGTGCCAGCAGTGTTACCTACGAGCAGTACTTC CASSVTYEQYF
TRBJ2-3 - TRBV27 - TGTGCCAGCAGTTCGGCTATAGGGTGGGATACGCAGTATTTT CASSSAIGWDTQYF
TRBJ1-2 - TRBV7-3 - TGTGCCAGCAGCCTCGGCGGGGGCGGAGGCTACACCTTC CASSLGGGGGYTF
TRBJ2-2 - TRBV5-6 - TGTGCCAGCAGCTTAGGGTCACAGGGAGTCACCGGGGAGCTGTTTTTT CASSLGSQGVTGELFF
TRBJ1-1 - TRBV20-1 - TGCAGTGCTAGAGAGGGGACTGAAGCTTTCTTT CSAREGTEAFF
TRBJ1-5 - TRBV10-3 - TGTGCCATCAGTGAGTCGACGGGTGGGCCCCAGCATTTT CAISESTGGPQHF
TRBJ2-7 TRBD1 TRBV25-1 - TGTGCCAGCGGGGTAGGACAGGGGGAGTACGAGCAGTACTTC CASGVGQGEYEQYF
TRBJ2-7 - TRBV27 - TGTGCCAGCAGTTTATCGGTAACGATCAACGAGCAGTACTTC CASSLSVTINEQYF
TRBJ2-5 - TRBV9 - TGTGCCAGCAGCGTAGAGAACAGCCAAGAGACCCAGTACTTC CASSVENSQETQYF
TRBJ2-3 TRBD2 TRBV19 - TGTGCCAGTAGTATACTGCGGGAGGGCGCATTTGATACGCAGTATTTT CASSILREGAFDTQYF
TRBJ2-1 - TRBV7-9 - TGTGCCAGCAGCTTAGCCTACAATGAGCAGTTCTTC CASSLAYNEQFF
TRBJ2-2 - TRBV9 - TGTGCCAGCAGCGGGGCCGAGCTGTTTTTT CASSGAELFF
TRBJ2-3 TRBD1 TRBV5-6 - TGTGCCAGCAGCTGGGACAGGGTAACAGATACGCAGTATTTT CASSWDRVTDTQYF